This TCR beta chain is drawn from a study of blood T cells in healthy people across ages. Note on this clonotype: Being one base from a much bigger clone, this may be a read error.

Using a J-beta primer mix together with a sample-barcoded 5' primer, a second PCR was run for roughly 7 to 12 cycles. MiXCR, run by TCRdb on the 5' RACE reads, gives a single entry per CDR3 protein. The data contain 870,000 or so distinct CDR3 sequences, under 30% of them seen just once; the ten biggest clones take up 17%. V gave up 5 bases and J gave up 13 bases; unmatched junction bases: 16. The germline gives CDR1 SGHNT, CDR2 YENEEA. The CDR3 is 15 amino acids. The chain has TRBV11-3 and TRBJ2-1; TRBD1 matches 8 bases. This sequence was found in a woman aged 80 or older in good health. The source material was blood. The CDR3 nucleotides read TGTGCCAGCAGCCCCACGACAGGGGAGTACGAGACCCAGTTCTTC. This encodes CASSPTTGEYETQFF.